This is a list of T cell receptor beta chains from one sample in a study of blood T cells in healthy people across ages. TCRdb analysed the 5' RACE reads with MiXCR anew, one entry per CDR3 protein. The sample shows 850,000 to 1,000,000 distinct CDR3 sequences, under 50% of them seen only once. The sequenced sample consisted of blood. The receptors derive from a man aged 25 to 45 in good health. CDR3s include the opening cysteine and the closing phenylalanine or tryptophan. D genes are given only for firm matches. The size of a clone is reported for some rows only, either as once, few or many, or as a class for expanded clones.

>.|.|TRBJ2-2|TRBV6-5
CASSTRRGVELFF
TGTGCCAGCAGCACCCGGCGGGGAGTAGAGCTGTTTTTT
>.|.|TRBJ2-5|TRBV24-1
CTTSDSISPAKETQYF
TGTACCACCAGTGATTCGATTTCTCCCGCGAAAGAGACCCAGTACTTC
>TRBD1|.|TRBJ2-2|TRBV6-4
CASSDRGQSTGELFF
TGTGCCAGCAGTGACAGGGGGCAGAGCACCGGGGAGCTGTTTTTT
>.|.|TRBJ2-1|TRBV29-1
CSVDDQRNEQFF
TGCAGCGTTGACGACCAGAGGAATGAGCAGTTCTTC
>.|.|TRBJ2-7|TRBV11-2
CASSLVAGQAYEQYF
TGTGCCAGTAGCTTGGTTGCGGGACAAGCCTACGAGCAGTACTTC
>.|.|TRBJ2-1|TRBV9
CASSEGGAEYNEQFF
TGTGCCAGCAGCGAGGGGGGGGCCGAGTACAATGAGCAGTTCTTC
>TRBD1|.|TRBJ2-5|TRBV5-1
CASSGQASQETQYF
TGCGCCAGCAGCGGACAGGCTAGCCAAGAGACCCAGTACTTC
>TRBD1|.|TRBJ2-7|TRBV3-1
CASSQVGQALGSEQYF
TGTGCCAGCAGCCAAGTAGGACAGGCGTTAGGTTCCGAGCAGTACTTC
>.|.|TRBJ2-2|TRBV5-1
CASSLDRKDTGELFF
TGCGCCAGCAGCTTGGACAGAAAGGACACCGGGGAGCTGTTTTTT
>TRBD1|.|TRBJ2-6|TRBV5-4
CASSWGQISGANVLTF
TGTGCCAGCAGCTGGGGACAGATCTCTGGGGCCAACGTCCTGACTTTC
>.|.|TRBJ2-3|TRBV7-3
CASSRTGSPTDTQYF
TGTGCCAGCAGCCGCACAGGGTCACCCACAGATACGCAGTATTTT
>.|.|TRBJ1-5|TRBV7-2
CASSHRSGAGLNQPQHF
TGTGCCAGCAGCCACAGGAGTGGGGCAGGCCTAAATCAGCCCCAGCATTTT
>.|.|TRBJ1-1|TRBV6-5
CASSSPRPGGTEAFF
TGTGCCAGCAGTTCACCCCGCCCGGGTGGCACTGAAGCTTTCTTT
>TRBD2|.|TRBJ2-4|TRBV9
CASSPNPTSEGDIQYF
TGTGCCAGCAGCCCAAACCCGACTAGCGAGGGGGACATTCAGTACTTC
>TRBD1|few|TRBJ2-7|TRBV29-1
CSVGTGQGLEQYF
TGCAGCGTTGGTACGGGACAGGGGCTCGAGCAGTACTTC
>.|.|TRBJ2-7|TRBV6-6
CASRMGFYEQYF
TGTGCCAGTAGGATGGGATTCTACGAGCAGTACTTC
>.|.|TRBJ1-6|TRBV27
CASSLAPTVGRSPLHF
TGTGCCAGCAGTTTAGCTCCTACAGTCGGCCGCTCACCCCTCCACTTT
>.|few|TRBJ2-1|TRBV28
CASSLYPAEQFF
TGTGCCAGCAGTTTATATCCGGCCGAGCAGTTCTTC
>TRBD2|.|TRBJ2-3|TRBV4-1
CASTSGGAGDTQYF
TGCGCCAGCACAAGCGGGGGGGCGGGAGATACGCAGTATTTT
>.|.|TRBJ2-7|TRBV5-6
CASSLSGMLYEQYF
TGTGCCAGCAGCTTGTCAGGAATGCTCTACGAGCAGTACTTC
>.|.|TRBJ1-5|TRBV5-1
CASSPTGYGNQPQHF
TGCGCCAGCAGCCCGACAGGATATGGCAATCAGCCCCAGCATTTT
>TRBD2|few|TRBJ2-1|TRBV5-1
CASSFVAGGPDEQFF
TGCGCCAGCAGCTTTGTGGCGGGGGGGCCTGATGAGCAGTTCTTC
>.|.|TRBJ2-7|TRBV29-1
CSVGNSEGSYF
TGCAGCGTTGGGAACAGCGAGGGTTCGTACTTC
>.|few|TRBJ1-4|TRBV2
CASRISETNEKLFF
TGTGCCAGCAGAATCTCTGAAACTAATGAAAAACTGTTTTTT
>TRBD2|.|TRBJ2-5|TRBV20-1
CSARRLAGEQETQYF
TGCAGTGCTAGAAGACTAGCGGGGGAGCAAGAGACCCAGTACTTC
>.|few|TRBJ2-1|TRBV7-2
CASSPLYEQFF
TGTGCCAGCAGCCCTTTATATGAGCAGTTCTTC
>.|.|TRBJ1-2|TRBV2
CASTQRGVAYGYTF
TGTGCCAGCACCCAACGGGGGGTGGCCTATGGCTACACCTTC
>TRBD2|few|TRBJ2-5|TRBV11-3
CASSVTSGGRQYF
TGTGCCAGCAGCGTCACTAGCGGGGGGCGCCAGTACTTC
>TRBD2|.|TRBJ2-3|TRBV2
CASSTAKGGGRTDTQYF
TGTGCCAGCAGTACCGCTAAGGGCGGGGGGCGAACAGATACGCAGTATTTT
>TRBD2|.|TRBJ2-3|TRBV29-1
CSAPRGTINTDTQYF
TGCAGCGCCCCGCGTGGGACTATAAACACAGATACGCAGTATTTT
>TRBD1|.|TRBJ2-3|TRBV5-1
CASSGDSPSTDTQYF
TGCGCCAGCTCCGGGGACAGCCCTAGCACAGATACGCAGTATTTT
>TRBD1|once|TRBJ1-2|TRBV28
CASGPRHRGAGYTF
TGTGCCAGCGGCCCTAGGCACAGGGGGGCTGGCTACACCTTC
>TRBD1|once|TRBJ1-5|TRBV20-1
CSARVGGGNQPQHF
TGCAGTGCTAGAGTAGGGGGCGGCAATCAGCCCCAGCATTTT
>TRBD2|few|TRBJ2-1|TRBV12-3/TRBV12-4
CASSLAGALRGEQFF
TGTGCCAGCAGCTTAGCGGGGGCCCTCCGGGGTGAGCAGTTCTTC
>.|few|TRBJ2-3|TRBV4-2
CASSPSAFTDTQYF
TGTGCCAGCAGCCCTTCGGCTTTCACAGATACGCAGTATTTT
>.|.|TRBJ2-2|TRBV20-1
CSARERRDRLNGELFF
TGCAGTGCTAGAGAAAGGAGAGACAGGTTGAACGGGGAGCTGTTTTTT
>TRBD2|many|TRBJ2-1|TRBV4-3
CASSQDGRAEQFF
TGCGCCAGCAGCCAAGATGGGAGGGCTGAGCAGTTCTTC
>TRBD2|.|TRBJ2-7|TRBV5-1
CASSITDGGSYEQYF
TGCGCCAGCAGCATCACGGACGGGGGGTCCTACGAGCAGTACTTC
>TRBD1|few|TRBJ1-1|TRBV29-1
CSVGGGPTEAFF
TGCAGCGTTGGAGGGGGCCCTACTGAAGCTTTCTTT
>TRBD1|.|TRBJ2-5|TRBV18
CASSPRQGQEETQYF
TGTGCCAGCTCACCACGTCAGGGACAGGAAGAGACCCAGTACTTC
>TRBD2|.|TRBJ2-1|TRBV5-1
CASTAGEPHNEQFF
TGCGCCAGCACCGCGGGGGAACCTCACAATGAGCAGTTCTTC
>TRBD1|few|TRBJ2-7|TRBV4-2
CASSQELDRVNYEQYF
TGTGCCAGCAGCCAAGAGCTGGACAGGGTAAACTACGAGCAGTACTTC
>TRBD1|few|TRBJ1-6|TRBV7-2
CASSLSGQGNSPLHF
TGTGCCAGCAGCTTATCGGGACAGGGGAATTCACCCCTCCACTTT
>.|few|TRBJ1-1|TRBV5-1
CASSLARVVNTEAFF
TGCGCCAGCAGCTTGGCCCGGGTAGTGAACACTGAGGCTTTCTTT
>TRBD1|.|TRBJ1-4|TRBV28
CASTEGDRGEKLFF
TGTGCCAGCACGGAGGGAGACAGGGGTGAAAAACTGTTTTTT
>.|.|TRBJ2-7|TRBV14
CASSHSGEQYF
TGTGCCAGCAGCCATTCCGGCGAGCAGTACTTC